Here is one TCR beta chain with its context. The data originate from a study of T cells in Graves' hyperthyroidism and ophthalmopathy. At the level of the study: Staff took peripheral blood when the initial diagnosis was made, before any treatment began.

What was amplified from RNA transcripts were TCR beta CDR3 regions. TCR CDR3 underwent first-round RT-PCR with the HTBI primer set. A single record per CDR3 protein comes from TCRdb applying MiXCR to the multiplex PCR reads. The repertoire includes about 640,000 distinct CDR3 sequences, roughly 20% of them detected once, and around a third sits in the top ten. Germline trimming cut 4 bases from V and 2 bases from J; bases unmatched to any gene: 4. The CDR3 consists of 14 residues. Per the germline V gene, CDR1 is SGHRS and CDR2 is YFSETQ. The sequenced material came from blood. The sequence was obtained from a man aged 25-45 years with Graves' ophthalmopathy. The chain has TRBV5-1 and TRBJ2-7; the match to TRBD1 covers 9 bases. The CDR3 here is CASSRDRETYEQYF. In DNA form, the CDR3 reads TGCGCCAGCAGCAGGGACAGGGAAACCTACGAGCAGTACTTC.